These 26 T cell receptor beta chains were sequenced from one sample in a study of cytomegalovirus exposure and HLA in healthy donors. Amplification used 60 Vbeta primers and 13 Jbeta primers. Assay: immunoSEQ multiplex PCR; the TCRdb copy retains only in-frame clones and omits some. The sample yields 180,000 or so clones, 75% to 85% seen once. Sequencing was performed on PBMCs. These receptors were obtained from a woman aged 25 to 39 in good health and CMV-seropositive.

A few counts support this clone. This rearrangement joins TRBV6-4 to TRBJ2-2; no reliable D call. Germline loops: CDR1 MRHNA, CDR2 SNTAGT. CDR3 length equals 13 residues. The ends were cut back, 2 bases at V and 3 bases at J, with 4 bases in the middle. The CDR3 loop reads CASSDSDTGELFF. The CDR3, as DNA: TGTGCCAGCAGTGACAGCGACACCGGGGAGCTGTTTTTT.

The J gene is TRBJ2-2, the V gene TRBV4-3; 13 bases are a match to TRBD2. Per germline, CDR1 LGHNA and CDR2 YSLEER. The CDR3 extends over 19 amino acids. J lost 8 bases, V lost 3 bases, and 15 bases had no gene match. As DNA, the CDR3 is TGCGCCAGCAGCCATCCCTCGCGACTAGCGGGGGGCGCGGGAGGGGAGCTGTTTTTT. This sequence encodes CASSHPSRLAGGAGGELFF.

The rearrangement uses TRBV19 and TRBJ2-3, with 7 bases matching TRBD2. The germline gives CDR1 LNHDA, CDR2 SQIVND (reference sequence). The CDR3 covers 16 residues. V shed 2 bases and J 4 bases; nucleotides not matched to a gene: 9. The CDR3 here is CASSIYASGAPDTQYF. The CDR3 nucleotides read TGTGCCAGTAGTATATACGCTAGCGGCGCCCCAGATACGCAGTATTTT.

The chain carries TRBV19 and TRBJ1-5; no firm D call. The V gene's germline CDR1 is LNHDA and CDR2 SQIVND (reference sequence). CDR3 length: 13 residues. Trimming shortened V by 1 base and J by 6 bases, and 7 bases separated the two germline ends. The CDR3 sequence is CASSIGPIQPQHF. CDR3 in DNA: TGTGCCAGTAGTATAGGCCCTATTCAGCCCCAGCATTTT.

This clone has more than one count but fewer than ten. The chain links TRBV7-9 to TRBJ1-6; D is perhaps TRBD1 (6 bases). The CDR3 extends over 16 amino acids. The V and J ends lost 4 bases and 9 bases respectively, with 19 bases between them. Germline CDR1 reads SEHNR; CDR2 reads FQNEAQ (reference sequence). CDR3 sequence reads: CASSSPNREMRSPLHF. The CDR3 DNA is TGTGCCAGCAGCTCCCCGAACAGGGAAATGCGTTCACCCCTCCACTTT.

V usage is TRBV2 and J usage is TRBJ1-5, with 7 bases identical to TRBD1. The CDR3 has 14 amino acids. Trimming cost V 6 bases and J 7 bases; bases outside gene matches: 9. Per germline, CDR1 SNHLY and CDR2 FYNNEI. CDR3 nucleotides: TGTGCCAGCAGAGATAGGGGGCTGAGGCAGCCCCAGCATTTT. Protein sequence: CASRDRGLRQPQHF.

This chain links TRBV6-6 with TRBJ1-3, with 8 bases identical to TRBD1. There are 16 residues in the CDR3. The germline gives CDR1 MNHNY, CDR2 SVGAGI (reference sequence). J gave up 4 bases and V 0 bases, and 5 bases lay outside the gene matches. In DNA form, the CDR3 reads TGTGCCAGCAGTTACTCTCAGGGGGCGGCAGGAAACACCATATATTTT. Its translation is CASSYSQGAAGNTIYF.

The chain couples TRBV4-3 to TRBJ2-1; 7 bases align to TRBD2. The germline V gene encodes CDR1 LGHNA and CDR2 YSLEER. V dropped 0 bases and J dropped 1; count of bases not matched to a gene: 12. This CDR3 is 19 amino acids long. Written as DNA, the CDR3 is TGCGCCAGCAGCCAAGATGGAGTGGGGGGGACCCCTTCCTACAATGAGCAGTTCTTC. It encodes CASSQDGVGGTPSYNEQFF.

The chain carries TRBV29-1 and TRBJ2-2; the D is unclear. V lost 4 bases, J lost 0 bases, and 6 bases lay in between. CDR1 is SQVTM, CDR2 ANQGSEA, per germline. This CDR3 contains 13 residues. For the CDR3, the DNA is TGCAGCGTTGGGCAGACGAACACCGGGGAGCTGTTTTTT. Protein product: CSVGQTNTGELFF.

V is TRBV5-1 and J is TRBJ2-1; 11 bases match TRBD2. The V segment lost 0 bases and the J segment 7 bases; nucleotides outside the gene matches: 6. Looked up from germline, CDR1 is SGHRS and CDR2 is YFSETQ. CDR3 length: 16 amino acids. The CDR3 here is CASSLELAGGRNEQFF. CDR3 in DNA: TGCGCCAGCAGCTTGGAATTAGCGGGGGGGCGTAATGAGCAGTTCTTC.

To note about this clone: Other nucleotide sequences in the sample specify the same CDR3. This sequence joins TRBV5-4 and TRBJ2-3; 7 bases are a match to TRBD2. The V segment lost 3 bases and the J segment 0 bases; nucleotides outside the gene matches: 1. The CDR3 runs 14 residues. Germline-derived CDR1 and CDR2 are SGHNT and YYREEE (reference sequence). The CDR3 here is CASSSGGSTDTQYF. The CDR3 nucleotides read TGTGCCAGCAGCTCGGGGGGTAGCACAGATACGCAGTATTTT.

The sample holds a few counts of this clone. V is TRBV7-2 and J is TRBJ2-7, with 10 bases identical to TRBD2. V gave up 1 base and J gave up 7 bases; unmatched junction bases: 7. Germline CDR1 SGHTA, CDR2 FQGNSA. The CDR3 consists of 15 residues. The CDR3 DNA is TGTGCCAGCAGCTTAGAAGCGGGGGGGCCTGGGGAGCAGTACTTC. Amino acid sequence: CASSLEAGGPGEQYF.

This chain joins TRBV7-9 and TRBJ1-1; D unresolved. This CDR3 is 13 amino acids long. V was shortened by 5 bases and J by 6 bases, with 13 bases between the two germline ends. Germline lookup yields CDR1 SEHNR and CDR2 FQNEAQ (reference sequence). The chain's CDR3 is CASSAGRGSEAFF. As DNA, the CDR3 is TGTGCCAGCAGCGCGGGGAGAGGGTCTGAAGCTTTCTTT.

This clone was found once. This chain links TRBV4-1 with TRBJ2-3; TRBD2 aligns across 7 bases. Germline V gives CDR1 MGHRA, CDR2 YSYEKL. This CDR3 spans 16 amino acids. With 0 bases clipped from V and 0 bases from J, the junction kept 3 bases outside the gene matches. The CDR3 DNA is TGCGCCAGCAGCCAAGAGTGGGGGGGTAGCACAGATACGCAGTATTTT. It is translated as CASSQEWGGSTDTQYF.

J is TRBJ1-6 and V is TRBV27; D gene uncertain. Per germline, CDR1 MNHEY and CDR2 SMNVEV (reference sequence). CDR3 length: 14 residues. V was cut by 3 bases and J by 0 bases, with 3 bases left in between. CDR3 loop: CASSLRSYNSPLHF. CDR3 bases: TGTGCCAGCAGTTTGCGCTCCTATAATTCACCCCTCCACTTT.

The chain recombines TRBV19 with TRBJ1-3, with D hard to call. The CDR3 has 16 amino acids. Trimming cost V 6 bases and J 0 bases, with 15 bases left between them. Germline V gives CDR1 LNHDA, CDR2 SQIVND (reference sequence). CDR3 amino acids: CASSPRKRSSGNTIYF. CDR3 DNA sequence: TGTGCCAGTAGCCCCCGGAAGCGGTCCTCTGGAAACACCATATATTTT.

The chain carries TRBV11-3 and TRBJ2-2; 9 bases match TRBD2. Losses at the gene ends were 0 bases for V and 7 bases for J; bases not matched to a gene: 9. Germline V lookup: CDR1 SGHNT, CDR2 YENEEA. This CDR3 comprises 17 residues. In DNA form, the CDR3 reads TGTGCCAGCAGCTTAGATGCGGGGGGGCCGGGTAACGGGGAGCTGTTTTTT. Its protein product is CASSLDAGGPGNGELFF. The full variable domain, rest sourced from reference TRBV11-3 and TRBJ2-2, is EAGVVQSPRYKIIEKKQPVAFWCNPISGHNTLYWYLQNLGQGPELLIRYENEEAVDDSQLPKDRFSAERLKGVDSTLKIQPAELGDSAVYLCASSLDAGGPGNGELFFGEGSRLTVL.

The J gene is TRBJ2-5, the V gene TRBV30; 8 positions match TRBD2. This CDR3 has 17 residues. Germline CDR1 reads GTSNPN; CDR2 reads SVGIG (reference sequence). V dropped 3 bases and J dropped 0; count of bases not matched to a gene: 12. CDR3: CAWSPGFSGTYQETQYF. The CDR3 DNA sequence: TGTGCCTGGAGCCCCGGCTTTAGCGGGACCTACCAAGAGACCCAGTACTTC.

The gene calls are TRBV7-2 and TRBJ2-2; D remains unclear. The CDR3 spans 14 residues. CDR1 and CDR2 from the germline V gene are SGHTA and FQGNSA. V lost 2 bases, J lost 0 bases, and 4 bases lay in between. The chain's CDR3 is CASSLSSNTGELFF. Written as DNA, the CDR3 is TGTGCCAGCAGCTTAAGCTCGAACACCGGGGAGCTGTTTTTT.

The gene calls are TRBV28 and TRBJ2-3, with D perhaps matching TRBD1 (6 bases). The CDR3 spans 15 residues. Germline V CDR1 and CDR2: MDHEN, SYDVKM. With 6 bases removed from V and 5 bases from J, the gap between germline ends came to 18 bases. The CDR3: CASRTQGARKDTQYF. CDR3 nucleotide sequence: TGTGCCAGCAGAACACAGGGCGCACGGAAAGATACGCAGTATTTT.

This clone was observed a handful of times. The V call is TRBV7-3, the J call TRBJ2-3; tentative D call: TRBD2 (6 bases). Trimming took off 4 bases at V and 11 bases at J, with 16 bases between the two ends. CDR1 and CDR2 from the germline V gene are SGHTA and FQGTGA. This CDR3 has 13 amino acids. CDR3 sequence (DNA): TGTGCCAGCAGCTCCTCGCAAGCGGGTCGGCAGTATTTT. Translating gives CASSSSQAGRQYF.

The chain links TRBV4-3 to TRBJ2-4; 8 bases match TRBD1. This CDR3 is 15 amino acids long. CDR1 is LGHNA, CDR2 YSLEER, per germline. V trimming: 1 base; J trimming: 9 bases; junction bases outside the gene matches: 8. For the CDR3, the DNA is TGCGCCAGCAGCCAAGGTTACACCGACAGGGGCATTCAGTACTTC. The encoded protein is CASSQGYTDRGIQYF.

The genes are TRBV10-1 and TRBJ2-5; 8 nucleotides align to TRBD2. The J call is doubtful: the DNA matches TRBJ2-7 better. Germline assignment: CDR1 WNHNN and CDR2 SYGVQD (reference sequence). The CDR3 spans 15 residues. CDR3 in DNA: TGCGCCAGCAGTGATAGAACTAGCGGCTCCTACGAGCAGTACTTC. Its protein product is CASSDRTSGSYEQYF.

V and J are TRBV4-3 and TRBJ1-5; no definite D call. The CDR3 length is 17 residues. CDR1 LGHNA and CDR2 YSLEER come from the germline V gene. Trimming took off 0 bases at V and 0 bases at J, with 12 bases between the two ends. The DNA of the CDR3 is TGCGCCAGCAGCCAAGATCTACAGCCACATAGCAATCAGCCCCAGCATTTT. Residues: CASSQDLQPHSNQPQHF.

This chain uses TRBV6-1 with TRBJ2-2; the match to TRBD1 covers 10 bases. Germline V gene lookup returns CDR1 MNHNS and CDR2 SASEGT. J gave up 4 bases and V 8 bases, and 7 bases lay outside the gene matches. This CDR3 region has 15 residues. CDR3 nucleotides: TGTGCCAGCCGGACGACAGGGGGCAGCACCGGGGAGCTGTTTTTT. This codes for CASRTTGGSTGELFF.

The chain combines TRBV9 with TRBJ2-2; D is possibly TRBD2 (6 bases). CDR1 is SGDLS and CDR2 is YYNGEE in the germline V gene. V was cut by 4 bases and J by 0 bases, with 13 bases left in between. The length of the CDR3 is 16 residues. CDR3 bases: TGTGCCAGCAGCTCCTCAACGGGGGCGAACACCGGGGAGCTGTTTTTT. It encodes CASSSSTGANTGELFF.